This T cell receptor (beta chain) was identified in a study of blood T cell repertoires in COVID-19. Clones were sequenced by immunoSEQ multiplex PCR, and TCRdb holds only the in-frame ones, with some missing. The data hold some 130,000 clones, with about 89% observed a single time. Comment on this clone: The sample holds other DNA sequences that translate to the same CDR3.

The source material was peripheral blood. The sequence came from a woman aged 70 to 79 with COVID-19, enrolled during active disease.

The CDR3 coding sequence is TGTGCCAGCAGCGCCACAGGGAACACTGAAGCTTTCTTT. It encodes CASSATGNTEAFF. This chain links TRBV7-3 with TRBJ1-1; possible D gene TRBD1, 5 bases. V lost 5 bases, J lost 1 base, and 8 bases lay in between. Germline CDR1 is SGHTA and CDR2 is FQGTGA. This CDR3 has 13 residues.